This is a list of T cell receptor beta chains from one sample in a study of cytomegalovirus exposure and HLA in healthy donors. The method was immunoSEQ multiplex PCR; TCRdb's version includes in-frame clones alone and lacks a portion of them. The sample shows about 65,000 clones, about 90% of them seen only once. The sequencing input was PBMCs. These receptors were obtained from a woman aged 18-35 years in good health and CMV-seronegative. Both conserved end residues are part of each CDR3. The D gene is left open where the match is weak. Size is stated for part of the rows, as once, few or many counts, or as a class when the clone is expanded.

J | D | V | size | DNA | CDR3
TRBJ2-1 | TRBD2 | TRBV5-6 | once | TGTGCCCGGACTAGCGGGAGGGGGGGCTACAATGAGCAGTTCTTC | CARTSGRGGYNEQFF
TRBJ2-3 | . | TRBV10-2 | once | TGCGCCAGCAGTGAGTCCCTCCTAGGAGATACGCAGTATTTT | CASSESLLGDTQYF
TRBJ2-7 | TRBD1 | TRBV5-1 | . | TGCGCCAGCAGCTCCGGGACAGGGTTCCACGAGCAGTACTTC | CASSSGTGFHEQYF
TRBJ1-1 | . | TRBV20-1 | few | TGCAGTGCCTCCGGGGTGCGGGCTTTCTTT | CSASGVRAFF
TRBJ1-1 | TRBD1 | TRBV28 | . | TGTGCCAGCAGTCCTACAGGGGTCACTGAAGCTTTCTTT | CASSPTGVTEAFF
TRBJ1-4 | . | TRBV4-1 | . | TGCGCCAGCAGCCAAGTCCAGGGCAATGAAAAACTGTTTTTT | CASSQVQGNEKLFF
TRBJ2-7 | TRBD2 | TRBV4-2 | . | TGTGCCAGCAGCCAAGGATCCGGGACTAGCGGATCCTACGAGCAGTACTTC | CASSQGSGTSGSYEQYF
TRBJ2-3 | . | TRBV11-2 | . | TGTGCCAGCAGCCCAGGGGCAGATACGCAGTATTTT | CASSPGADTQYF
TRBJ1-5 | TRBD1 | TRBV19 | . | TGTGCCACCGCCGGGACAGGGGAGGCTCAGCCCCAGCATTTT | CATAGTGEAQPQHF
TRBJ2-6 | TRBD1 | TRBV2 | . | TGTGCCAGCAGTACACTAAGACAGGGGTCGAGCTGGTCTGGGGCCAACGTCCTGACTTTC | CASSTLRQGSSWSGANVLTF
TRBJ2-5 | . | TRBV7-2 | . | TGTGCCAGCAGCCGCAATCGGTTGACCCAGTACTTC | CASSRNRLTQYF
TRBJ1-1 | . | TRBV20-1 | once | TGCAGTGCTAGCAGGAACACTGAAGCTTTCTTT | CSASRNTEAFF
TRBJ2-3 | . | TRBV4-2 | . | TGTGCCAGCAGCCAAGATCCCCTTGGCGGAACTAGCACAGATACGCAGTATTTT | CASSQDPLGGTSTDTQYF
TRBJ2-2 | . | TRBV2 | . | TGTGCCAGCATGTACACAGCCCCACGGGGGGAGCTGTTTTTT | CASMYTAPRGELFF
TRBJ2-5 | TRBD1 | TRBV28 | . | TGTGCCAGCAGTCTCGACAGGGAAGAGACCCAGTACTTC | CASSLDREETQYF
TRBJ1-2 | . | TRBV5-1 | . | TGCGCCAGCAATTCTCAGGGGCGCTACACCTTC | CASNSQGRYTF
TRBJ1-1 | TRBD1 | TRBV19 | . | TGTGCCTCCAAAGGTGGGACAGCCTCAACTGAAGCTTTCTTT | CASKGGTASTEAFF
TRBJ1-2 | TRBD1 | TRBV27 | . | TGTGCCAGCACCGCCTCCCGGACAGGGACCGGCTACACCTTC | CASTASRTGTGYTF
TRBJ1-1 | . | TRBV20-1 | . | TGCAGTGCTAAGACAGCCACTGAAGCTTTCTTT | CSAKTATEAFF
TRBJ1-1 | . | TRBV5-1 | . | TGCGCCAGCAGCTTTCGGGAGTTGAACACTGAAGCTTTCTTT | CASSFRELNTEAFF
TRBJ2-7 | . | TRBV21-1 | . | TGTGCCAGCATCCAGATTAGGACAGGTCCATCTTACGAGCAGTACTTC | CASIQIRTGPSYEQYF
TRBJ1-2 | . | TRBV19 | . | TGTGCCAGTAGTATAGATCCTCGTGGCGGTGGCTACACCTTC | CASSIDPRGGGYTF
TRBJ2-1 | . | TRBV6-1 | . | TGTGCCAGCAGTGAAGCGCTGGGCGGGACCGAGCAGTTCTTC | CASSEALGGTEQFF
TRBJ2-1 | TRBD2 | TRBV4-2 | . | TGTGCCAGCAGCCAAGGGCTAGCGGGAGGCGGGAATGAGCAGTTCTTC | CASSQGLAGGGNEQFF
TRBJ1-4 | . | TRBV2 | once | TGTGCCAGCAGTGAAGTTGTGGGAAGGGGTTTTACTAATGAAAAACTGTTTTTT | CASSEVVGRGFTNEKLFF
TRBJ1-2 | . | TRBV7-9 | . | TGTGCCAGCAGGCACCCTCAGGGGAAAGGCTATGGCTACACCTTC | CASRHPQGKGYGYTF
TRBJ1-5 | . | TRBV6-6 | . | TGTGCCAGCCGAGAAGGCAATCAGCCCCAGCATTTT | CASREGNQPQHF
TRBJ1-1 | . | TRBV5-1 | . | TGCGCCAGCAGCGCGGGACTTCTGAACATGAACACTGAAGCTTTCTTT | CASSAGLLNMNTEAFF
TRBJ2-1 | TRBD2 | TRBV30 | . | TGTGCCTGGAGACAGCGGGGGCCCTACAATGAGCAGTTCTTC | CAWRQRGPYNEQFF
TRBJ2-3 | . | TRBV19 | . | TGTGCCAGTAGTATCGATTGGGGGCCTTTGTCGACAGATACGCAGTATTTT | CASSIDWGPLSTDTQYF
TRBJ2-5 | . | TRBV19 | . | TGTGCCAGTAGTGCCGGAGGGGTTTGGGAGACCCAGTACTTC | CASSAGGVWETQYF
TRBJ1-3 | . | TRBV7-6 | . | TGTGCCAGCAGCCCCGGAGGAGGCACCATATATTTT | CASSPGGGTIYF
TRBJ2-3 | TRBD2 | TRBV28 | . | TGTGCCAGCAGTCAACAACTAGCGGGAATCCCAGATACGCAGTATTTT | CASSQQLAGIPDTQYF
TRBJ1-5 | . | TRBV6-6 | . | TGTGCCAGCAACGGGAGCAATCAGCCCCAGCATTTT | CASNGSNQPQHF
TRBJ2-2 | TRBD2 | TRBV18 | . | TGTGCCAGCTCACCCCAACTGGGGACTAGCGGGATCCCGAACACCGGGGAGCTGTTTTTT | CASSPQLGTSGIPNTGELFF
TRBJ1-5 | TRBD1 | TRBV28 | . | TGTGCCAGCAGTCCACAGGGGAGAGGCAATCAGCCCCAGCATTTT | CASSPQGRGNQPQHF
TRBJ2-3 | . | TRBV4-3 | . | TGCGCCAGCAGCCAAGATTTCTCGGGAGAGGCAGATACGCAGTATTTT | CASSQDFSGEADTQYF
TRBJ2-5 | . | TRBV5-1 | once | TGCGCCAGCAGCTCCTATACGAATATACAAGAGACCCAGTACTTC | CASSSYTNIQETQYF
TRBJ1-1 | . | TRBV10-3 | . | TGTGCCATCAGTGAGTCTACAGGCAACACTGAAGCTTTCTTT | CAISESTGNTEAFF
TRBJ2-7 | TRBD2 | TRBV5-1 | . | TGCGCCAGCAGCGGGGGGGAAAGCTACGAGCAGTACTTC | CASSGGESYEQYF
TRBJ2-1 | . | TRBV6-1 | . | TGTGCCAGCGACGACGGGAGCCCCGGTGAGCAGTTCTTC | CASDDGSPGEQFF
TRBJ1-2 | . | TRBV4-3 | . | TGCGCCAGCAGCCAAGGAGGACTTCGGGGGGCTAACTATGGCTACACCTTC | CASSQGGLRGANYGYTF
TRBJ1-2 | . | TRBV2 | . | TGTGCCAGCAAAACAGGGCTCTATGGCTACACCTTC | CASKTGLYGYTF
TRBJ2-1 | . | TRBV11-2 | . | TGTGCCAGCAGCTTATCGGAGACAGCGAGCTCCTACAATGAGCAGTTCTTC | CASSLSETASSYNEQFF
TRBJ2-3 | TRBD2 | TRBV4-2 | . | TGTGCCAGCAGCCAAGATTGGTCGGGCGGGGGACCCACAGATACGCAGTATTTT | CASSQDWSGGGPTDTQYF
TRBJ2-1 | TRBD2 | TRBV9 | . | TGTGCCAGCAGCGAACAGCGGGGGGGACGTAATGAGCAGTTCTTC | CASSEQRGGRNEQFF
TRBJ2-4 | . | TRBV7-2 | . | TGTGCCAGCACTCAGGGCGGTCCTTTGGACATTCAGTACTTC | CASTQGGPLDIQYF
TRBJ2-7 | TRBD1 | TRBV11-3 | . | TGTGCCAGCAGCTTCGGGACAGGGTACTCCTACGAGCAGTACTTC | CASSFGTGYSYEQYF
TRBJ1-2 | . | TRBV9 | . | TGTGCCAGCAGCGTAGGAGGCGGGGGCTACACCTTC | CASSVGGGGYTF
TRBJ2-3 | TRBD2 | TRBV11-2 | once | TGTGCCAGCAGCTTTGGGGGACTAGCGGGAGGAATCGAAGAAAAGTATTTT | CASSFGGLAGGIEEKYF
TRBJ1-2 | . | TRBV5-6 | . | TGTGCCAGCAGCTTGGTGACCGGGACTAGGGGCCCCAACCTAACCTTC | CASSLVTGTRGPNLTF
TRBJ2-7 | . | TRBV4-1 | . | TGCGCCAGCAGCCAAGAATGGCGGGACTCCTACGAGCAGTACTTC | CASSQEWRDSYEQYF
TRBJ2-5 | . | TRBV6-6 | . | TGTGCCAGCACCTTAACTAGCAGCGGGACCCAGTACTTC | CASTLTSSGTQYF
TRBJ1-1 | . | TRBV19 | . | TGTGCCAGTAGTCCTCGGGTAGGAGAAGCTTTCTTT | CASSPRVGEAFF
TRBJ2-1 | . | TRBV10-1 | . | TGCGCCAGCAGTCCTGGTGGTTACCCCGTTCCCCCCCCAGTCGATGAGCAGTTCTTC | CASSPGGYPVPPPVDEQFF
TRBJ2-1 | TRBD2 | TRBV9 | . | TGTGCCAGCAGCGAGCCTAGCGGGGGGCCTACCTACAATGAGCAGTTCTTC | CASSEPSGGPTYNEQFF